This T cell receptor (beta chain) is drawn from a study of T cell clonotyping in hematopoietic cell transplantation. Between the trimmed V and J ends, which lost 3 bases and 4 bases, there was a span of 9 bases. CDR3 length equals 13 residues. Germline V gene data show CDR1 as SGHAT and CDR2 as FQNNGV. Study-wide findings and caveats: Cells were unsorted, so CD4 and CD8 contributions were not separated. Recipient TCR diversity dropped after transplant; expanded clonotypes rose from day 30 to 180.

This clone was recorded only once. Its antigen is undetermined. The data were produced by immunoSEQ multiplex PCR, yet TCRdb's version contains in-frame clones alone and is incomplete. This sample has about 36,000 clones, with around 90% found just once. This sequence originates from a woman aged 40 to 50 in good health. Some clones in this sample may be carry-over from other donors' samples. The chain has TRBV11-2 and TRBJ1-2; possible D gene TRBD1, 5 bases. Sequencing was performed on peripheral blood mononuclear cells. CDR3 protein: CASSLGRAYGYTF. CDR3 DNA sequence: TGTGCCAGCAGCTTGGGACGCGCCTATGGCTACACCTTC.